This entry concerns a single T cell receptor (beta chain). The target of this receptor is not known. Base qualities are missing; no much larger clone stands one base away. This entry comes from a study of blood T cells in healthy people across ages (dated by TCRdb to about 2015). For context, the study as a whole: Template switching captured roughly one uniquely barcoded TCR beta cDNA molecule per two T cells in model experiments. Age-related changes in TCR beta repertoire diversity were measured in the study by deep sequencing normalized with unique cDNA molecular identifiers. The donors were divided into four age groups: young (average approximately 16 years), middle-aged (under 40), aged (approximately 62) and long-lived (more than 75). The study analyzed two additional independent replicas of 1 million unique cDNA reads from the same blood draw for two donors, one aged 18 to 30 and one aged 80 or older. To avoid experimental bias, donors of different ages were distributed randomly across sequencing lanes.

The donors were a few dozen Caucasian individuals from Russia, aged roughly 6 to 100 years, who were systemically healthy. About 9.1 milliliters of peripheral blood were collected from each donor into EDTA-treated Vacutainer tubes. Ficoll-Paque density-gradient centrifugation was used to isolate PBMCs, with at least 6 million obtained per sample. Trizol reagent was used to extract total RNA from the PBMCs, yielding at least 5.5 micrograms per sample. The percentages of naive CD45RAhigh/CD27high T cells were determined by flow cytometry on a PBMC aliquot from every donor. Receptor amplification or capture employed 5' RACE. The listed sequencing device is Illumina HiSeq 2500. A second about 6 to 11 cycle PCR used a sample-barcoded 5' primer and a J-beta primer mix. A unique molecular identifier was introduced onto each TCR beta cDNA molecule by a template-switch 5' adaptor carrying 12 random nucleotides. At least 2.5 million CDR3-containing paired-end reads were obtained from each sample. The Mint cDNA synthesis kit, primed by a TRBC-specific oligonucleotide, was used to synthesize first-strand cDNA from all RNA. After uracil-DNA glycosylase treatment, a first 18-cycle PCR used universal primers M1SS and BC2_uni_R on all cDNA. The original pipeline was this. For normalization, 1 million high-quality reads, each with a distinct molecular identifier, were randomly selected from each sample. Instead of being binned into consensus sequences, reads with shared molecular identifiers were discarded. CDR3 identification, clonotype clustering and error correction used MiTCR with a Q25 quality threshold and the strictest error-elimination algorithm. Lower-bound total TCR beta diversity was estimated with a nonparametric unseen species model using Euler transformation. The raw public reads went through TCRdb reprocessing: fastp at Q25, MiXCR clone calling, in-frame beta chains kept. Rows are unified per CDR3 protein, each entry keeping the most common DNA and genes. It is TCRdb's table, rather than the study itself, that gives the V and J calls and clone size. Recorded for this sample are about 780,000 distinct CDR3 sequences; 62% of them occurred a single time. Clones ranked in the top ten supply roughly 25% of the sample.

The germline V gene supplies CDR1 MGHRA and CDR2 YSYEKL. The CDR3 has 15 amino acids, counting the end cysteine and phenylalanine. Only the CDR3 region is kept as DNA, spanning 45 bases read in frame from base 1. Trimming takes 8 bases from V and 2 bases from J, and the germline ends sit 16 bases apart. Broader findings and caveats from the paper: As age increased, observed TCR beta diversity per million T cells dropped in a roughly linear way, and a significant reduction was already evident by age 40. Because profiling used bulk unsorted PBMCs, naive and antigen-experienced compartments could not be compared conclusively. Estimates of total diversity based on one million sequenced T cells were regarded as lower bounds and as underestimates. Donor CMV infection status was unknown, potentially confounding age-related changes in expanded clonotypes. Compared with the aged group, the long-lived group had more naive CD4+ T cells, fewer expanded clones and increased TCR diversity, suggesting age selection. Observed TCR beta diversity correlated strongly with the percentage of naive T cells measured by flow cytometry.

The clonotype comes from a man aged 30 to 45 in good health. The chain couples TRBV4-1 to TRBJ1-5; D gene: possibly TRBD1, on 6 matching bases. The sequencing input was blood. At the DNA level, the sequence is TGCGCCAGCTCACGGGGCAGGGGAGGCAATCAGCCCCAGCATTTT. Its product reads: CASSRGRGGNQPQHF.